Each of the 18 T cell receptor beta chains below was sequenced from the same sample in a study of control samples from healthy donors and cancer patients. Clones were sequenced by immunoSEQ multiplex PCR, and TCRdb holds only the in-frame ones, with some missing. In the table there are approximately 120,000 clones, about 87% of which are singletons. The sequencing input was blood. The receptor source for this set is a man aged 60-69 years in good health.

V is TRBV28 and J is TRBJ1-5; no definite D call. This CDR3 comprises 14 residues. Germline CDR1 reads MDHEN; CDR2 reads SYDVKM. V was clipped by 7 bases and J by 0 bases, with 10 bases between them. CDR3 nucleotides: TGTGCCAGCATAGCCAGCTATAGCAATCAGCCCCAGCATTTT. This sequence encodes CASIASYSNQPQHF.

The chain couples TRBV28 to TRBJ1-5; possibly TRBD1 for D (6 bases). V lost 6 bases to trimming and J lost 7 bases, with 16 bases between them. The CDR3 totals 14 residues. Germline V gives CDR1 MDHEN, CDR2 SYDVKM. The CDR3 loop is CASRVNRAGQPQHF. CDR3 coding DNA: TGTGCCAGCAGGGTCAACAGGGCCGGGCAGCCCCAGCATTTT.

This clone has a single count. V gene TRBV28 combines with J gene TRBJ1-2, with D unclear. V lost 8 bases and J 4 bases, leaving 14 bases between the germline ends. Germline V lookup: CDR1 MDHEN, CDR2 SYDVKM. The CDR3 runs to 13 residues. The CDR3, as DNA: TGTGCCAGCCATCGCCTCCCATCCTATGGCTACACCTTC. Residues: CASHRLPSYGYTF.

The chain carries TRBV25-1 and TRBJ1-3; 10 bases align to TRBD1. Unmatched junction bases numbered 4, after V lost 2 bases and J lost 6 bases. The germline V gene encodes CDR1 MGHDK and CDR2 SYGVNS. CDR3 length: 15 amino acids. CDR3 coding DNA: TGTGCCAGCAGTGAAGGGACAGGGGCAGAAAACACCATATATTTT. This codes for CASSEGTGAENTIYF. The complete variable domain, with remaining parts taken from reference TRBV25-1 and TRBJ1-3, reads EADIYQTPRYLVIGTGKKITLECSQTMGHDKMYWYQQDPGMELHLIHYSYGVNSTEKGDLSSESTVSRIRTEHFPLTLESARPSHTSQYLCASSEGTGAENTIYFGEGSWLTVV.

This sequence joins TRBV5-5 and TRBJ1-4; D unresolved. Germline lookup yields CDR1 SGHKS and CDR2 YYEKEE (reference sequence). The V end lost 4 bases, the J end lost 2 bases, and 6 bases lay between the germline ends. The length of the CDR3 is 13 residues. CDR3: CASSAGTNEKLFF. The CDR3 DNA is TGTGCCAGCAGCGCCGGGACTAATGAAAAACTGTTTTTT.

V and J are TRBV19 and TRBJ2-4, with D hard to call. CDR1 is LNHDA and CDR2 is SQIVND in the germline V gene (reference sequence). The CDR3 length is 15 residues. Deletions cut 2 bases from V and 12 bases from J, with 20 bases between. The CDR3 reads CASSIRNQGQTNQYF. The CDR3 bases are TGTGCCAGTAGTATAAGGAATCAAGGCCAAACAAATCAGTACTTC.

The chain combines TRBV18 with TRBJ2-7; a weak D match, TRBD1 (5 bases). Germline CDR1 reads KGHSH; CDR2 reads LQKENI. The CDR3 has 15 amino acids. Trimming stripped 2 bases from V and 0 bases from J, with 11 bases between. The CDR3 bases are TGTGCCAGCTCACCAGGGGCCCCCAGCTCCTACGAGCAGTACTTC. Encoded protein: CASSPGAPSSYEQYF.

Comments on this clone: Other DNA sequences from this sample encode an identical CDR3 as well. CDR3 DNA: TGTGCTAGTGGTTTGACAGATACGCAGTATTTT. Translating gives CASGLTDTQYF. The rearrangement joins TRBV12-5 to TRBJ2-3, with D hard to call. CDR3 length: 11 residues. Trimming removed 2 bases from V and 3 bases from J, with 0 bases in between. Per the germline V gene, CDR1 is LGHNT and CDR2 is FRNRAP.

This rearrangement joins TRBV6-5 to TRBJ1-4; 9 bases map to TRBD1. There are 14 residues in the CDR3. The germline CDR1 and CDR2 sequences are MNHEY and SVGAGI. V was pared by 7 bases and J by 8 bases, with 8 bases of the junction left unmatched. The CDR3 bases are TGTGCCAGCAACGTGGACAGGGGAGGCGAAAAACTGTTTTTT. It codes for CASNVDRGGEKLFF.

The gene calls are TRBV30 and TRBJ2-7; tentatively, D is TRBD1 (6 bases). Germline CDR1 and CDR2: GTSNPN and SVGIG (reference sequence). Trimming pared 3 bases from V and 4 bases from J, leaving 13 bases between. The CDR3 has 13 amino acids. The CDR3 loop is CAWSLGDKYEQYF. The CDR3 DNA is TGTGCCTGGAGCCTCGGGGACAAATACGAGCAGTACTTC.

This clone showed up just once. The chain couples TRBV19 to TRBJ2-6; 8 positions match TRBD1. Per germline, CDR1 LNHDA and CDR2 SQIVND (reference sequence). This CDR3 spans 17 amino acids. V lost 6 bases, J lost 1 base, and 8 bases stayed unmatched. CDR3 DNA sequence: TGTGCCAGTAGCCGGGGGACAGGAGCATCTGGGGCCAACGTCCTGACTTTC. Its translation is CASSRGTGASGANVLTF. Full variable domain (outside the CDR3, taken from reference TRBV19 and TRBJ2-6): DGGITQSPKYLFRKEGQNVTLSCEQNLNHDAMYWYRQDPGQGLRLIYYSQIVNDFQKGDIAEGYSVSREKKESFPLTVTSAQKNPTAFYLCASSRGTGASGANVLTFGAGSRLTVL.

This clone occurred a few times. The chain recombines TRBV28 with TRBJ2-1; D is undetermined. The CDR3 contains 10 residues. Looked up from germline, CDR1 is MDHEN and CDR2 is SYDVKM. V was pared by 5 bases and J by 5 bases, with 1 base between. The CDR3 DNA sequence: TGTGCCAGCAGTCACAATGAGCAGTTCTTC. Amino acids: CASSHNEQFF.

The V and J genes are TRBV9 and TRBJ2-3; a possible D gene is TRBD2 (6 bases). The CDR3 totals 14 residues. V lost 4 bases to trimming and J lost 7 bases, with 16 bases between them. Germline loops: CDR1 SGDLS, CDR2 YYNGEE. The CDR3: CASSSYLEGYTQYF. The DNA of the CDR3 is TGTGCCAGCAGCTCGTACCTGGAGGGTTATACGCAGTATTTT. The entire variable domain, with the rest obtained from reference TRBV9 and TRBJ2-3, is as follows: DSGVTQTPKHLITATGQRVTLRCSPRSGDLSVYWYQQSLDQGLQFLIQYYNGEERAKGNILERFSAQQFPDLHSELNLSSLELGDSALYFCASSSYLEGYTQYFGPGTRLTVL.

The CDR3: CASRGQDNQPQHF. As DNA, the CDR3 is TGTGCCAGTCGGGGACAGGATAATCAGCCCCAGCATTTT. This chain links TRBV12-3 or TRBV12-4 with TRBJ1-5; TRBD1 aligns across 8 bases. This CDR3 spans 13 amino acids. J gave up 4 bases and V 9 bases, and 5 bases lay outside the gene matches.

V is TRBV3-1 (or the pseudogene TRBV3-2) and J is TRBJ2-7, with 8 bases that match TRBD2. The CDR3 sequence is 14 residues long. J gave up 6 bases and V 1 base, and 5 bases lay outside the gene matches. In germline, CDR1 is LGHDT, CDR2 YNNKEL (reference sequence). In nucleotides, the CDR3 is TGTGCCAGCAGCCAAGGAGGGACTAGAGTCGAGCAGTACTTC. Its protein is CASSQGGTRVEQYF.

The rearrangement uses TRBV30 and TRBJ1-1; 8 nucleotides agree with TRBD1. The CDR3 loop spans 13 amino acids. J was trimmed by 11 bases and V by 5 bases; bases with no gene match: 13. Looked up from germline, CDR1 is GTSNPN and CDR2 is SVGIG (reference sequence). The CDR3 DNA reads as TGTGCCTGGGGGACAGGTTCACACAAGGGGGCTTTCTTT. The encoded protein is CAWGTGSHKGAFF.

The CDR3 DNA reads as TGTGCCAGCATTCCGGGACAGGGGGCGCGGGAGGCTGAAAAACTGTTTTTT. Protein sequence: CASIPGQGAREAEKLFF. This sequence joins TRBV28 and TRBJ1-4; 12 nucleotides agree with TRBD1. CDR1 MDHEN and CDR2 SYDVKM come from the germline V gene. V was clipped by 7 bases and J by 7 bases; unmatched bases: 13. The CDR3 loop spans 17 amino acids.

CDR3 residues: CASRTGEGQPQHF. CDR3 nucleotide sequence: TGTGCCAGCAGGACAGGGGAGGGGCAGCCCCAGCATTTT. V usage is TRBV6-5 and J usage is TRBJ1-5, with 8 bases fitting TRBD1. After removal of 6 bases from V and 7 bases from J, the junction contained 5 bases not matched to a gene. Per the germline V gene, CDR1 is MNHEY and CDR2 is SVGAGI. This CDR3 region has 13 residues.